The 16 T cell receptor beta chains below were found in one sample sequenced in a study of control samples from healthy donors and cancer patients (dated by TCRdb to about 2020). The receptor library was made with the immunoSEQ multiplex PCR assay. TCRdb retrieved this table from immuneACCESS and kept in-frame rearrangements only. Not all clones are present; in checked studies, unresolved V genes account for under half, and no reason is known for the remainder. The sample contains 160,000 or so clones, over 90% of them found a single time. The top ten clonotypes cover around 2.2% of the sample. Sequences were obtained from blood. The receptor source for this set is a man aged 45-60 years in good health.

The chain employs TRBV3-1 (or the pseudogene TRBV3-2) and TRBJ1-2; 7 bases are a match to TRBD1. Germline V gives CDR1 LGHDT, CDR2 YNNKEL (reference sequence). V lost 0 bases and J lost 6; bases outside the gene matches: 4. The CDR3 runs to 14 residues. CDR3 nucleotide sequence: TGTGCCAGCAGCCAAGATACAGGGGCAAATGGCTACACCTTC. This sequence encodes CASSQDTGANGYTF.

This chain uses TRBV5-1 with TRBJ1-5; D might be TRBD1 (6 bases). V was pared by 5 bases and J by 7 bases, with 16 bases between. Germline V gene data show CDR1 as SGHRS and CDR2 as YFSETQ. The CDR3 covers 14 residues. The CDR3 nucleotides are TGCGCCAGCAGTCGTGGAGCACAGGGACAGCCCCAGCATTTT. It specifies CASSRGAQGQPQHF.

The CDR3 protein is CASSDLGLGPQHF. Here the CDR3 DNA reads TGTGCCAGCAGTGACCTGGGGCTAGGGCCCCAGCATTTT. This rearrangement joins TRBV2 to TRBJ1-5; possibly TRBD1 for D (5 bases). Trimming left V 3 bases short and J 9 bases short, with 12 bases between. CDR3 length: 13 residues. Looked up from germline, CDR1 is SNHLY and CDR2 is FYNNEI.

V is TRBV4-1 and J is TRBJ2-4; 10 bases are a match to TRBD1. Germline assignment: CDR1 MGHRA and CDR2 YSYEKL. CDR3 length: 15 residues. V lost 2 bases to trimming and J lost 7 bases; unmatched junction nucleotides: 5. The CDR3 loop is CASSQPDRGSNIQYF. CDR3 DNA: TGCGCCAGCAGCCAACCGGACAGGGGGAGTAACATTCAGTACTTC.

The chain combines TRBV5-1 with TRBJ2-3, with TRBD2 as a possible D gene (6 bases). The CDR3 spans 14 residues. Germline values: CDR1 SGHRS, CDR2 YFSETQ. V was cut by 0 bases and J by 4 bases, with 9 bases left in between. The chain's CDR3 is CASSLEGLADTQYF. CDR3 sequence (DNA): TGCGCCAGCAGCTTGGAGGGACTGGCAGATACGCAGTATTTT.

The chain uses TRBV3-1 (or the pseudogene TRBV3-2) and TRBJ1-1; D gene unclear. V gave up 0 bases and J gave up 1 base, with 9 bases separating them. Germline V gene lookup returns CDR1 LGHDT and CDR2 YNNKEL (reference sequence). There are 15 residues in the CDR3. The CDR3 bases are TGTGCCAGCAGCCAAGATCTTGGCGGGAACACTGAAGCTTTCTTT. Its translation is CASSQDLGGNTEAFF.

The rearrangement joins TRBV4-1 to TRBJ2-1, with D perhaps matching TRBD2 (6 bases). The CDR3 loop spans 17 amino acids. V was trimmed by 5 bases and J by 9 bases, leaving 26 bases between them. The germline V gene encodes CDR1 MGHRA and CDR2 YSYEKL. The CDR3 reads CASSSPRRGRVRGEQFF. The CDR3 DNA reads TGCGCCAGCAGCTCTCCCCGGCGGGGAAGGGTCCGGGGTGAGCAGTTCTTC.

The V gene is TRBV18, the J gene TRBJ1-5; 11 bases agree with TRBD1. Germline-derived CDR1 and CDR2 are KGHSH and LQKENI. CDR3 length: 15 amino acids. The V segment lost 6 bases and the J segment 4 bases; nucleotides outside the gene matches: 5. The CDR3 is CASSRGTGGNQPQHF. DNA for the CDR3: TGTGCCAGCTCTCGCGGGACAGGGGGGAATCAGCCCCAGCATTTT.

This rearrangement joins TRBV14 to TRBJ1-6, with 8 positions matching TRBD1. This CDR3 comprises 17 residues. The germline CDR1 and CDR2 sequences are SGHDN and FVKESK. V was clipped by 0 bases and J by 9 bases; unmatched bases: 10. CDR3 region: CASSQDPADRVVSPLHF. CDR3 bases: TGTGCCAGCAGCCAAGATCCCGCGGACAGGGTCGTTTCACCCCTCCACTTT.

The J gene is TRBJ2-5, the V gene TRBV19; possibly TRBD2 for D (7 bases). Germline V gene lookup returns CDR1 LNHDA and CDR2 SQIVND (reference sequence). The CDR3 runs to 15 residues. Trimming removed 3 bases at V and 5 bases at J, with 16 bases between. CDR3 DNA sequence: TGTGCCAGTAGTATGTGGGGGGGCCCCCAGGAGACCCAGTACTTC. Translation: CASSMWGGPQETQYF.

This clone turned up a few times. Here the CDR3 reads CASRTMNTEAFF. In DNA form, the CDR3 reads TGTGCCAGTAGGACAATGAACACTGAAGCTTTCTTT. This rearrangement joins TRBV19 to TRBJ1-1; no reliable D call. Germline V gene data show CDR1 as LNHDA and CDR2 as SQIVND (reference sequence). The CDR3 consists of 12 residues. V dropped 6 bases and J dropped 0 bases, with 5 bases sitting between them.

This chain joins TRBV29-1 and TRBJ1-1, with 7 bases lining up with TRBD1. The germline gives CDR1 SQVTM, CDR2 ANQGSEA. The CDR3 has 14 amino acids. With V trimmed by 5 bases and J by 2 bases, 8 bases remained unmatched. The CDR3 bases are TGCAGCGTTCCTATACAGGGGTTCAACACTGAAGCTTTCTTT. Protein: CSVPIQGFNTEAFF.

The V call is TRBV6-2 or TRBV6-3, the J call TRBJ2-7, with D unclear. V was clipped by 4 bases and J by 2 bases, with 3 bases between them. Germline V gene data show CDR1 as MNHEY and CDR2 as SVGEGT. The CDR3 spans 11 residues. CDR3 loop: CASSSAYEQYF. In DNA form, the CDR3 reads TGTGCCAGCAGTTCGGCCTACGAGCAGTACTTC.

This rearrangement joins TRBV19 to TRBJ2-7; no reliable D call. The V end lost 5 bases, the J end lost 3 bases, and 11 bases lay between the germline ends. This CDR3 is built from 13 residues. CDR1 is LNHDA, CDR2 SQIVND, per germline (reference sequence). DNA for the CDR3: TGTGCCAGTAGTGGTTTAGGGTTCTACGAGCAGTACTTC. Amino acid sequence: CASSGLGFYEQYF.

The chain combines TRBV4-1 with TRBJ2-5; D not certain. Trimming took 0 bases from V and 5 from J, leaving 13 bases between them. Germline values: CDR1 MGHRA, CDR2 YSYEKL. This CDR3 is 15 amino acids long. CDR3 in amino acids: CASSQDLVAWETQYF. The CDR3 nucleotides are TGCGCCAGCAGCCAAGATCTAGTAGCCTGGGAGACCCAGTACTTC.

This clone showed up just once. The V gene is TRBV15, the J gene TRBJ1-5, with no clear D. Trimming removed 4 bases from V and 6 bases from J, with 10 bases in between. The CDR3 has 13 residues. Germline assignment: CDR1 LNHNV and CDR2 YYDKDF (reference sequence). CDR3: CATSNLLGQPQHF. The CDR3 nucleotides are TGTGCCACCAGCAATCTTTTGGGTCAGCCCCAGCATTTT.